The following is a T cell receptor beta chain sequence with its context. Clones were sequenced by immunoSEQ multiplex PCR, and TCRdb holds only the in-frame ones, with some missing. The table has roughly 80,000 clones, 90% to 95% seen once; the top ten hold 0.35% to 0.45%. V shed 2 bases and J shed 0 bases, with 10 bases lying between them. Germline CDR1 is SEHNR and CDR2 is FQNEAQ (reference sequence). The CDR3 is made up of 16 amino acids. The data originate from a study of technical replicates of blood from a few donors. The sample taken for sequencing was T cells isolated from PBMCs. The receptor was derived from a human donor in good health. V gene TRBV7-9 combines with J gene TRBJ2-2, with D maybe TRBD2 (5 bases). Written as DNA, the CDR3 is TGTGCCAGCAGCTTATGGTCTAGCTCGAACACCGGGGAGCTGTTTTTT. Protein sequence: CASSLWSSSNTGELFF.